This T cell receptor (beta chain) was obtained from a study of T cells in Graves' hyperthyroidism and ophthalmopathy. V lost 3 bases to trimming and J lost 4 bases; unmatched junction nucleotides: 2. The CDR3 has 14 amino acids. The V gene's germline CDR1 is LNHDA and CDR2 SQIVND (reference sequence). There are many counts of this clonotype. The source material, RNA transcripts, was used to amplify TCR beta CDR3 regions. A set of HTBI primers served as the primers for a first-round RT-PCR of the TCR CDR3. MiXCR, run by TCRdb on the multiplex PCR reads, gives a single entry per CDR3 protein. The table records hundreds of thousands of distinct CDR3 sequences, 14% to 15% of them present only once.

The chain employs TRBV19 and TRBJ2-7, with 11 nucleotides matching TRBD2. Sequencing was performed on blood. This clonotype was sampled from a woman in her 40s with Graves' ophthalmopathy. The CDR3 nucleotides read TGTGCCAGTAGTATGGGACTAGCGGTTTACGAGCAGTACTTC. Its translation is CASSMGLAVYEQYF.